Following are 16 T cell receptor beta chains from one sample sequenced in a study of T-cell reconstitution after alpha-beta-depleted transplantation in children. Researchers prepared the TCRbeta library using unique molecular identifiers, the study reports. TCRdb re-analysed the PCR reads in MiXCR, keeping a single row per CDR3 protein. The repertoire includes about 610,000 distinct CDR3 sequences, 10% of them detected once, and about 4.2% sits in the top ten. Sequences were derived from PBMCs from the stem cell graft donor, sampled from the stem cell graft. The receptors stem from a human donor who donated a stem cell graft to a child with acute myeloid leukemia.

This clonotype was counted ten times or more. The chain uses TRBV15 and TRBJ2-3, with 7 bases lining up with TRBD1. The CDR3 loop spans 16 amino acids. Germline V gives CDR1 LNHNV, CDR2 YYDKDF (reference sequence). V gave up 2 bases and J gave up 3 bases; unmatched junction bases: 8. In nucleotides, the CDR3 is TGTGCCACCAGCAGAAGCGTATCAGGGGGAACAGATACGCAGTATTTT. Amino acids: CATSRSVSGGTDTQYF.

This sequence joins TRBV7-2 and TRBJ2-5; 9 positions match TRBD2. V dropped 10 bases and J dropped 5; count of bases not matched to a gene: 8. CDR1 is SGHTA and CDR2 is FQGNSA in the germline V gene. This CDR3 is built from 13 residues. The CDR3 DNA sequence: TGTGCCACCGCGGGAGGGCCTCAGGAGACCCAGTACTTC. This translates into CATAGGPQETQYF.

This clonotype was observed a few times. The chain joins TRBV20-1 to TRBJ1-5; D possibly corresponds to TRBD1 (5 bases). The CDR3 sequence is 15 residues long. Germline V gene lookup returns CDR1 DFQATT and CDR2 SNEGSKA (reference sequence). Trimming left V 5 bases short and J 5 bases short, with 19 bases between. Written as DNA, the CDR3 is TGCAGTGCTCTCGACGCTCAGGGATGGGATCAGCCCCAGCATTTT. This codes for CSALDAQGWDQPQHF.

This chain uses TRBV7-2 with TRBJ2-7; the match to TRBD2 covers 8 bases. Germline V gives CDR1 SGHTA, CDR2 FQGNSA. This CDR3 spans 15 amino acids. The V gene end was trimmed by 5 bases and the J gene end by 0 bases; junction bases not matched to a gene: 6. CDR3 in amino acids: CASSQDGGASYEQYF. The DNA for the CDR3 is TGTGCCAGCAGCCAGGACGGGGGGGCCTCCTACGAGCAGTACTTC.

Ten or more counts support this clonotype. This CDR3 is CASSFGLAANTGELFF. As DNA, the CDR3 is TGTGCCAGCAGTTTCGGGCTAGCTGCGAACACCGGGGAGCTGTTTTTT. The rearrangement joins TRBV12-3 or TRBV12-4 to TRBJ2-2; the D gene is possibly TRBD2 (5 bases). CDR3 length equals 16 residues. Trimming took 3 bases from V and 0 from J, leaving 11 bases between them.

This clonotype has at least ten counts. This chain connects TRBV21-1 to TRBJ2-3; the table gives TRBD2 as D, unverified against the DNA. TRBV21-1 is tagged as a pseudogene. The CDR3 length is 16 residues. The CDR3 DNA reads as TGTGCCAGCAGCCTCACCTCGGAGGGAGGCACAGATACGCAGTATTTT. Residues: CASSLTSEGGTDTQYF.

This chain uses TRBV30 with TRBJ1-4, with D possibly being TRBD1 (5 bases). The length of the CDR3 is 15 residues. The V gene lost 0 bases and the J gene lost 7 bases, with 15 bases spanning the gap. CDR1 GTSNPN and CDR2 SVGIG come from the germline V gene (reference sequence). As DNA, the CDR3 is TGTGCCTGGAGTGTACGTCGGGGGGTTGGTGAAAAACTGTTTTTT. Translation gives CAWSVRRGVGEKLFF.

This clonotype was detected a few times. The chain has TRBV10-3 and TRBJ2-7; possibly TRBD2 for D (7 bases). Trimming stripped 4 bases from V and 4 bases from J, with 14 bases between. CDR1 and CDR2 (germline): ENHRY, SYGVKD. The CDR3 totals 14 residues. CDR3: CAISGRSGTYEQYF. In DNA form, the CDR3 reads TGTGCCATCAGTGGGCGGAGCGGGACATACGAGCAGTACTTC.

The rearrangement links TRBV30 to TRBJ2-7; no clear D gene. Trimming stripped 5 bases from V and 0 bases from J, with 11 bases between. Germline assignment: CDR1 GTSNPN and CDR2 SVGIG (reference sequence). The CDR3 contains 13 residues. The CDR3 sequence: CAWAAMYSYEQYF. The CDR3 nucleotides read TGTGCCTGGGCGGCGATGTACTCCTACGAGCAGTACTTC.

The chain joins TRBV2 to TRBJ2-7; TRBD2 matches at 13 bases. The CDR3 contains 17 residues. Germline CDR1 is SNHLY and CDR2 is FYNNEI. Trimming took 8 bases from V and 5 from J; bases not matched to a gene: 15. The CDR3 DNA follows: TGTGCCAGCGGGGGGTTGACTAGCGGGAGGACTTTCCACGAGCAGTACTTC. It translates to CASGGLTSGRTFHEQYF.

This rearrangement joins TRBV20-1 to TRBJ1-5, with 7 positions matching TRBD1. With V trimmed by 6 bases and J by 5 bases, 7 bases remained unmatched. CDR1 is DFQATT and CDR2 is SNEGSKA in the germline V gene (reference sequence). This CDR3 has 13 amino acids. CDR3 loop: CSARRGLDQPQHF. As DNA, the CDR3 is TGCAGTGCGAGGAGGGGGCTGGATCAGCCCCAGCATTTT.

This chain links TRBV4-3 with TRBJ1-2, with 12 bases lining up with TRBD1. This CDR3 comprises 15 residues. With V trimmed by 3 bases and J by 8 bases, 7 bases remained unmatched. From germline, CDR1 is LGHNA and CDR2 YSLEER. This chain's CDR3 is CASSQAGGQGAGYTF. DNA for the CDR3: TGCGCCAGCAGCCAGGCGGGGGGACAGGGGGCCGGCTACACCTTC.

This chain joins TRBV10-3 and TRBJ2-3; 9 nucleotides match TRBD2. The CDR3 extends over 15 amino acids. Germline-derived CDR1 and CDR2 are ENHRY and SYGVKD. V trimming: 8 bases; J trimming: 2 bases; junction bases outside the gene matches: 8. The CDR3 loop is CAIGREGPPTDTQYF. DNA of the CDR3: TGTGCCATCGGGCGGGAGGGCCCCCCCACAGATACGCAGTATTTT.

This clonotype was counted only a few times. The chain employs TRBV24-1 and TRBJ2-7, with a weak D call TRBD2 (6 bases). CDR1 and CDR2 from the germline V gene are KGHDR and SFDVKD. Trimming stripped 3 bases from V and 6 bases from J, with 11 bases between. The CDR3 has 13 residues. The CDR3 region is CATSDTLAPEQYF. For the CDR3, the DNA is TGTGCCACCAGTGATACACTAGCCCCCGAGCAGTACTTC.

This clonotype was counted a few times. The J gene is TRBJ2-7, the V gene TRBV18; 10 bases match TRBD1. The CDR3 loop spans 15 amino acids. J lost 3 bases, V lost 2 bases, and 4 bases had no gene match. CDR1 is KGHSH and CDR2 is LQKENI in the germline V gene. CDR3 region: CASSPGTGVLYEQYF. In DNA form, the CDR3 reads TGTGCCAGCTCACCAGGGACAGGGGTCCTCTACGAGCAGTACTTC.

This clonotype was counted only a few times. The genes are TRBV20-1 and TRBJ1-1, with a possible D match to TRBD1 (6 bases). V shed 3 bases and J shed 11 bases, with 13 bases lying between them. Looked up from germline, CDR1 is DFQATT and CDR2 is SNEGSKA (reference sequence). CDR3 length: 11 amino acids. CDR3 in DNA: TGCAGTGCTAGGCGACAGGAGTGGGCTTTCTTT. As protein: CSARRQEWAFF.